These T cell receptor beta chains were read from a single sample in a study of beta chain features in type 1 diabetes. Measured with immunoSEQ multiplex PCR; TCRdb has only the in-frame clones, and not every one. Counted here are some 110,000 clones, less than 20% occurring once; the ten biggest clones make up 2.3%. The sequenced sample was central memory CD4+ T cells from blood. These receptor sequences come from a man younger than 40 with type 1 diabetes. CDR3s include the opening cysteine and the closing phenylalanine or tryptophan. Fields, in order: V gene, J gene, clone size, D gene, CDR3 DNA, CDR3 protein. A D gene is named only where the DNA matches it firmly. Clone sizes are given selectively: once, few, many, or a class where the clone is expanded.

V: TRBV6-6
J: TRBJ1-1
size: .
D: TRBD1
DNA: TGTGCCAGCAGTGGACAGGTCGGGGGCACTGAAGCTTTCTTT
CDR3: CASSGQVGGTEAFF

V: TRBV10-3
J: TRBJ1-1
size: .
D: TRBD1
DNA: TGTGCCATCAGAAGGGACAGCTTGAACACTGAAGCTTTCTTT
CDR3: CAIRRDSLNTEAFF

V: TRBV6-1
J: TRBJ2-4
size: few
D: TRBD2
DNA: TGTGCCAGCAGTGAAAGGATTAGCGGGGGGGCTGAGGCCAAAAACATTCAGTACTTC
CDR3: CASSERISGGAEAKNIQYF

V: TRBV18
J: TRBJ1-2
size: few
D: TRBD1
DNA: TGTGCCAGCTCCTCCGGGACAGGGTCGATCGGCTACACCTTC
CDR3: CASSSGTGSIGYTF

V: TRBV6-1
J: TRBJ1-4
size: .
D: .
DNA: TGTGCCAGCAGTGAGACCCCTAATGAAAAACTGTTTTTT
CDR3: CASSETPNEKLFF

V: TRBV6-6
J: TRBJ2-5
size: .
D: .
DNA: TGTGCCAGCATCAAAAGGGTTGGGGCAAGGCAAGAGACCCAGTACTTC
CDR3: CASIKRVGARQETQYF

V: TRBV27
J: TRBJ2-4
size: .
D: TRBD2
DNA: TGTGCCAGCGCTCCCCCGGGGGGGATACTAGCCAAAAACATTCAGTACTTC
CDR3: CASAPPGGILAKNIQYF

V: TRBV19
J: TRBJ1-2
size: many
D: TRBD1
DNA: TGTGCCAGTAGTACAGGACAGGGGAAGTTGGATGGCTACACCTTC
CDR3: CASSTGQGKLDGYTF

V: TRBV30
J: TRBJ1-2
size: .
D: .
DNA: TGTGCCTGGAGTACGGGGGACCCCTATGGCTACACCTTC
CDR3: CAWSTGDPYGYTF

V: TRBV5-1
J: TRBJ2-3
size: .
D: .
DNA: TGCGCCAGCAGGGGCGTCTCAGGGGACGCAGATACGCAGTATTTT
CDR3: CASRGVSGDADTQYF

V: TRBV29-1
J: TRBJ2-3
size: .
D: .
DNA: TGCAGCGTGGGCCCATCCACCCTCACAGATACGCAGTATTTT
CDR3: CSVGPSTLTDTQYF

V: TRBV7-2
J: TRBJ2-3
size: many
D: TRBD2
DNA: TGTGCCAGCAGCCAGAGGACTAGTTGGACAGATACGCAGTATTTT
CDR3: CASSQRTSWTDTQYF

V: TRBV4-3
J: TRBJ2-3
size: few
D: .
DNA: TGCGCCAGCAGCCAAGGAAGCGTAATAAATACAGATACGCAGTATTTT
CDR3: CASSQGSVINTDTQYF

V: TRBV6-1
J: TRBJ1-5
size: few
D: .
DNA: TGTGCCAGCAGTGAGAGCCTATACCTCCAGCCCCAGCATTTT
CDR3: CASSESLYLQPQHF

V: TRBV5-6
J: TRBJ1-5
size: few
D: .
DNA: TGTGCCAGCAGCTTACTGGACAGCTCAGATAGCAATCAGCCCCAGCATTTT
CDR3: CASSLLDSSDSNQPQHF

V: TRBV7-2
J: TRBJ2-3
size: once
D: TRBD2
DNA: TGTGCCAGCAGCTTCGGACTAGCGGCTAGCACAGATACGCAGTATTTT
CDR3: CASSFGLAASTDTQYF

V: TRBV18
J: TRBJ2-5
size: many
D: .
DNA: TGTGCCAGCTCACCTCGGGGCTCGGAGACCCAGTACTTC
CDR3: CASSPRGSETQYF

V: TRBV27
J: TRBJ2-3
size: .
D: .
DNA: TGTGCCAGCAGAGCTGGGAGCACAGATACGCAGTATTTT
CDR3: CASRAGSTDTQYF

V: TRBV11-2
J: TRBJ2-7
size: few
D: TRBD1
DNA: TGTGCCAGCAGCTTTAACTCGGACAGGGCCTTCGAGCAGTACTTC
CDR3: CASSFNSDRAFEQYF

V: TRBV14
J: TRBJ1-2
size: few
D: .
DNA: TGTGCCAGCAGCCAAGAGGGCGGACCGTATGGCTACACCTTC
CDR3: CASSQEGGPYGYTF

V: TRBV5-1
J: TRBJ2-7
size: .
D: .
DNA: TGCGCCTGCAACCTGCCAGGGAAGTACGAGCAGTACTTC
CDR3: CACNLPGKYEQYF

V: TRBV7-2
J: TRBJ2-1
size: few
D: .
DNA: TGTGCCAGCAGCATATACAATGAGCAGTTCTTC
CDR3: CASSIYNEQFF

V: TRBV28
J: TRBJ2-5
size: few
D: TRBD2
DNA: TGTGCCAGCAGTTTAGACCGAGCGGGGTTAGAGACCCAGTACTTC
CDR3: CASSLDRAGLETQYF

V: TRBV5-1
J: TRBJ2-7
size: few
D: .
DNA: TGCGCCAGCAGCTTGGAAGGCGGACAGAGCTCCTACGAGCAGTACTTC
CDR3: CASSLEGGQSSYEQYF

V: TRBV7-2
J: TRBJ2-5
size: .
D: .
DNA: TGTGCCAGCAGTCGTCCGTCCCAAGAGACCCAGTACTTC
CDR3: CASSRPSQETQYF

V: TRBV9
J: TRBJ1-3
size: .
D: .
DNA: TGTGCCAGCAGCGTATTTCCGTCCTCTGGAAACACCATATATTTT
CDR3: CASSVFPSSGNTIYF

V: TRBV7-2
J: TRBJ2-3
size: .
D: .
DNA: TGTGCCAGCAGCGGAATACAGGGTGTTGAAGATACGCAGTATTTT
CDR3: CASSGIQGVEDTQYF

V: TRBV6-5
J: TRBJ2-7
size: .
D: .
DNA: TGTGCCAGCAGTTACGGCAGTGGAACCGAGCAGTACTTC
CDR3: CASSYGSGTEQYF

V: TRBV30
J: TRBJ2-3
size: few
D: TRBD2
DNA: TGTGCCTGGAGTCGAAGCGGGGGCGAGGCAGATACGCAGTATTTT
CDR3: CAWSRSGGEADTQYF

V: TRBV18
J: TRBJ2-5
size: many
D: .
DNA: TGTGCCAGCTCAAGTAACAGCAAAGAGACCCAGTACTTC
CDR3: CASSSNSKETQYF

V: TRBV29-1
J: TRBJ1-4
size: few
D: .
DNA: TGCAGCGTTGGGGATGAAAAACTGTTTTTT
CDR3: CSVGDEKLFF

V: TRBV10-3
J: TRBJ2-1
size: .
D: .
DNA: TGTGCCAGTCAGTCCTACAATGAGCAGTTCTTC
CDR3: CASQSYNEQFF

V: TRBV6-1
J: TRBJ2-2
size: .
D: .
DNA: TGTGCCAGCAGTCCCCCCACGAACACCGGGGAGCTGTTTTTT
CDR3: CASSPPTNTGELFF

V: TRBV19
J: TRBJ1-5
size: few
D: .
DNA: TGTGCCAGTAGTAAGTCCAGGGGCCAAGGACAGCCCCAGCATTTT
CDR3: CASSKSRGQGQPQHF

V: TRBV4-3
J: TRBJ1-2
size: few
D: .
DNA: TGCGCCAGCAGCCGGGAAGGGGAAGTTAGTATCTATGGCTACACCTTC
CDR3: CASSREGEVSIYGYTF

V: TRBV10-3
J: TRBJ2-5
size: many
D: TRBD2
DNA: TGTGCCGTTAACGGGGGGCAAGAGACCCAGTACTTC
CDR3: CAVNGGQETQYF

V: TRBV5-5
J: TRBJ2-1
size: .
D: TRBD2
DNA: TGTGCCAGCAGCTTGGAGACTAGCGGGGGGGAGGATGAGCAGTTCTTC
CDR3: CASSLETSGGEDEQFF

V: TRBV7-2
J: TRBJ2-7
size: few
D: TRBD2
DNA: TGTGCCACCGTGGGGGGAGGGCCTTCCTACGAGCAGTACTTC
CDR3: CATVGGGPSYEQYF

V: TRBV7-9
J: TRBJ2-7
size: few
D: TRBD1
DNA: TGTGCCAGCAGCCCGCCCGGGACAGGGCCCCTTGGGGAGCAGTACTTC
CDR3: CASSPPGTGPLGEQYF

V: TRBV29-1
J: TRBJ2-3
size: .
D: .
DNA: TGCAGCGTCCTCGGGGACGGCACAGATACGCAGTATTTT
CDR3: CSVLGDGTDTQYF

V: TRBV9
J: TRBJ1-3
size: few
D: .
DNA: TGTGCCAGCAGCGTATCGAACTCTGGAAACACCATATATTTT
CDR3: CASSVSNSGNTIYF

V: TRBV6-6
J: TRBJ1-2
size: .
D: TRBD1
DNA: TGTGCCAGCAGAACGACAGGGGAAGGATATGGCTACACCTTC
CDR3: CASRTTGEGYGYTF

V: TRBV5-1
J: TRBJ2-1
size: .
D: TRBD2
DNA: TGCGCCAGCAGCACCCGGGACTACCGCTCCTACAATGAGCAGTTCTTC
CDR3: CASSTRDYRSYNEQFF

V: TRBV15
J: TRBJ1-4
size: .
D: .
DNA: TGTGCCACCAGCCGTAGACACATTAATGAAAAACTGTTTTTT
CDR3: CATSRRHINEKLFF

V: TRBV11-2
J: TRBJ2-1
size: few
D: .
DNA: TGTGCCAGCAGCCGTGACACCGGAGAGTACAATGAGCAGTTCTTC
CDR3: CASSRDTGEYNEQFF

V: TRBV7-9
J: TRBJ2-7
size: .
D: .
DNA: TGTGCCAGCACCTTTAAGACCGGGACAACCTACGAGCAGTACTTC
CDR3: CASTFKTGTTYEQYF

V: TRBV11-2
J: TRBJ2-7
size: few
D: .
DNA: TGTGCCAGCAGCTTAAAGGGTCTAGCTGGCTACGAGCAGTACTTC
CDR3: CASSLKGLAGYEQYF

V: TRBV30
J: TRBJ1-5
size: .
D: .
DNA: TGTGCCTGGAGCGGAGATAGCAATCAGCCCCAGCATTTT
CDR3: CAWSGDSNQPQHF

V: TRBV29-1
J: TRBJ1-2
size: few
D: TRBD1
DNA: TGCAGCGTTGACGGAAACAGGGGGGTAAACTATGGCTACACCTTC
CDR3: CSVDGNRGVNYGYTF